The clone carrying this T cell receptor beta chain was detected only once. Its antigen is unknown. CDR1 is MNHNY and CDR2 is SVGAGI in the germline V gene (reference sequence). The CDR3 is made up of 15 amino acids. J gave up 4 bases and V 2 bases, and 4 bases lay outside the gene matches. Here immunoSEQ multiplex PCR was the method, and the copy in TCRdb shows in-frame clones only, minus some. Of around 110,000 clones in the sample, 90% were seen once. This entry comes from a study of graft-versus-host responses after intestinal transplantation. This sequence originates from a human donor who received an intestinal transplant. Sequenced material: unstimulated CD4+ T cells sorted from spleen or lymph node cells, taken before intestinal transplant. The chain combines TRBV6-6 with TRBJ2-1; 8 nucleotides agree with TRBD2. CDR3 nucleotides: TGTGCCAGCAGTTACACCGGGGGGGCTTACAATGAGCAGTTCTTC. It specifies CASSYTGGAYNEQFF.